Below, one TCR beta chain is given with its context. This record belongs to a study of shared clonotypes between healthy human individuals. Assay: immunoSEQ multiplex PCR; the TCRdb copy retains only in-frame clones and omits some. The sample shows about 610,000 clones, more than 95% of them seen only once. The V gene end was trimmed by 5 bases and the J gene end by 0 bases; junction bases not matched to a gene: 10. Germline V gene sequence: CDR1 MNHEY, CDR2 SMNVEV (reference sequence). The CDR3 is 17 amino acids. The clonotype originates from a woman aged 30 to 39 in good health. The sequenced sample consisted of naive CD4+ T cells sorted from blood. Subset indicated: CD45RA+ positively selected. This sequence joins TRBV27 and TRBJ2-7; TRBD2 matches at 10 bases. The CDR3 protein is CASSPHPLAGVSYEQYF. The CDR3 DNA reads TGTGCCAGCAGTCCCCACCCCCTAGCGGGAGTCTCCTACGAGCAGTACTTC.